These 7 T cell receptor beta chains share one sample of origin, sequenced in a study of blood T cell repertoires in COVID-19. Sequencing used immunoSEQ multiplex PCR; TCRdb keeps in-frame clones, though not all of them. Of nearly 85,000 clones in the sample, around 88% were seen once. Source material: peripheral blood. The receptors come from a woman aged 55-69 years with acute or convalescent COVID-19.

The CDR3 loop is CASSPSGGSGEQYF. Here the CDR3 DNA reads TGTGCCAGCAGCCCAAGCGGAGGGTCGGGGGAGCAGTACTTC. The rearrangement joins TRBV11-2 to TRBJ2-7, with a possible D match to TRBD2 (6 bases). Trimming took off 5 bases at V and 7 bases at J, with 18 bases between the two ends. CDR3 length: 14 residues. Per the germline V gene, CDR1 is SGHAT and CDR2 is FQNNGV. The full variable domain, in which reference TRBV11-2 and TRBJ2-7 provide the parts outside the CDR3, is EAGVAQSPRYKIIEKRQSVAFWCNPISGHATLYWYQQILGQGPKLLIQFQNNGVVDDSQLPKDRFSAERLKGVDSTLKIQPAKLEDSAVYLCASSPSGGSGEQYFGPGTRLTVT.

V and J are TRBV28 and TRBJ2-7; D not resolved. Trimming cost V 6 bases and J 6 bases, with 6 bases left between them. The germline V gene encodes CDR1 MDHEN and CDR2 SYDVKM. The CDR3 is 10 residues long. The CDR3 spells CASRRSEQYF. The CDR3 DNA reads as TGTGCCAGCAGGAGGAGCGAGCAGTACTTC.

This clone appeared once. The chain employs TRBV29-1 and TRBJ1-2; maybe TRBD1 (5 bases). V was shortened by 8 bases and J by 8 bases, with 15 bases between the two germline ends. The germline V gene encodes CDR1 SQVTM and CDR2 ANQGSEA. This CDR3 region has 11 residues. CDR3 bases: TGCAGCCCGGGGCGGCTAGACGGCTACACCTTC. It is translated as CSPGRLDGYTF.

V gene TRBV7-3 combines with J gene TRBJ1-2; 7 bases are a match to TRBD1. CDR3 size: 14 residues. The V gene end was trimmed by 5 bases and the J gene end by 4 bases; junction bases not matched to a gene: 7. CDR1 is SGHTA and CDR2 is FQGTGA in the germline V gene. Here the CDR3 DNA reads TGTGCCAGCAGCCAGACAGGGTCCTCCTATGGCTACACCTTC. Amino acid sequence: CASSQTGSSYGYTF.

The chain combines TRBV5-5 with TRBJ1-3; maybe TRBD1 (6 bases). The CDR3 consists of 15 residues. The germline CDR1 and CDR2 sequences are SGHKS and YYEKEE (reference sequence). Trimming pared 0 bases from V and 4 bases from J, leaving 11 bases between. DNA of the CDR3: TGTGCCAGCAGCTTGGAACAGGGATCCGGAAACACCATATATTTT. This translates into CASSLEQGSGNTIYF. The full variable domain, in which reference TRBV5-5 and TRBJ1-3 provide the parts outside the CDR3, is DAGVTQSPTHLIKTRGQQVTLRCSPISGHKSVSWYQQVLGQGPQFIFQYYEKEERGRGNFPDRFSARQFPNYSSELNVNALLLGDSALYLCASSLEQGSGNTIYFGEGSWLTVV.

The chain carries TRBV6-1 and TRBJ2-7; 9 bases line up with TRBD2. The V and J ends lost 4 bases and 6 bases, in that order; junction bases with no gene match: 13. This CDR3 region has 16 residues. From germline, CDR1 is MNHNS and CDR2 SASEGT. The CDR3 sequence: CASSGGSGSNWSEQYF. The CDR3, as DNA: TGTGCCAGCAGTGGTGGTAGCGGGAGTAATTGGTCCGAGCAGTACTTC.

This sequence joins TRBV7-2 and TRBJ1-2, with 9 bases matching TRBD1. This CDR3 spans 15 amino acids. Germline values: CDR1 SGHTA, CDR2 FQGNSA. The junction had 3 bases not matched to a gene; V was cut back by 1 base and J by 3 bases. The CDR3 DNA sequence: TGTGCCAGCAGCTTAGAGGGGACAGGGCACTATGGCTACACCTTC. Translated: CASSLEGTGHYGYTF.